These 5 T cell receptor beta chains were all obtained from the same sample, sequenced in a study of T-cell reconstitution after alpha-beta-depleted transplantation in children. Molecular barcoding with unique molecular identifiers was used for the TCRbeta library. From the PCR reads, TCRdb called clonotypes with MiXCR, one entry per CDR3 protein. The repertoire holds 280,000 or so distinct CDR3 sequences, with around a tenth as singletons. The source was peripheral blood, collected 180 days after TCRalphabeta/CD19-depleted stem cell transplant. The source is a male patient under 10 years old who had a stem cell transplant for chronic granulomatous disease, so the T cells may come from the graft donor.

The sample holds many counts of this clonotype. The CDR3: CASSDKGNTDTQYF. CDR3 DNA sequence: TGTGCCAGCAGCGATAAGGGTAACACAGATACGCAGTATTTT. The rearrangement links TRBV2 to TRBJ2-3; unclear D gene. V was shortened by 6 bases and J by 2 bases, with 12 bases between the two germline ends. Germline V CDR1 and CDR2: SNHLY, FYNNEI. The CDR3 has 14 residues.

Concerning this clonotype: The CDR3 does not close with the conserved phenylalanine or tryptophan, likely indicating a read error. The J gene is TRBJ2-7, the V gene TRBV5-1; D is undetermined. The V end lost 0 bases, the J end lost 0 bases, and 7 bases lay between the germline ends. CDR3 length: 14 amino acids. The germline V gene encodes CDR1 SGHRS and CDR2 YFSETQ. The CDR3 DNA reads as TGCGCCAGCAGCTTGGGTGGAGACTCCTACGAGCAGTACCTC. This translates into CASSLGGDSYEQYL.

This clonotype has a count of ten or more. The chain recombines TRBV7-6 with TRBJ2-2; 7 nucleotides align to TRBD2. CDR1 is SGHVS and CDR2 is FNYEAQ in the germline V gene. J was trimmed by 5 bases and V by 0 bases; bases with no gene match: 12. The CDR3 sequence is 18 residues long. This chain's CDR3 is CASSLATGLYVKTGELFF. The CDR3 nucleotides are TGTGCCAGCAGCTTAGCGACGGGACTATACGTCAAGACCGGGGAGCTGTTTTTT.

This clonotype was recorded at least ten times. J is TRBJ1-4 and V is TRBV20-1; TRBD1 matches 7 bases. The CDR3 runs 14 residues. Germline CDR1 DFQATT, CDR2 SNEGSKA (reference sequence). The junction had 11 bases not matched to a gene; V was cut back by 5 bases and J by 8 bases. The CDR3 is CSARPDRVNEKLFF. Written as DNA, the CDR3 is TGCAGTGCTCGGCCCGACAGGGTCAACGAAAAACTGTTTTTT.

Many counts were recorded for this clonotype. This sequence joins TRBV12-3 or TRBV12-4 and TRBJ2-2; D not resolved. V shed 3 bases and J shed 1 base, with 9 bases lying between them. The CDR3 covers 15 residues. Written as DNA, the CDR3 is TGTGCCAGCAGTTTGAGCAATATGAACACCGGGGAGCTGTTTTTT. Translation: CASSLSNMNTGELFF.